This TCR beta chain was sequenced during a study of cytomegalovirus exposure and HLA in healthy donors. The CDR3 covers 18 residues. Germline lookup yields CDR1 SGHAT and CDR2 FQNNGV. The trim removed 1 base at V and 6 bases at J, leaving 6 bases unmatched. The table came from immunoSEQ multiplex PCR; TCRdb's copy has only in-frame clones and leaves some out. Of about 78,000 clones listed, less than 96% are singletons. This clone was observed a handful of times. The sequence came from a young man in good health and CMV-seropositive. V usage is TRBV11-2 and J usage is TRBJ2-1; TRBD2 aligns across 16 bases. The sequenced material came from PBMCs. DNA for the CDR3: TGTGCCAGCAGCTTAGTCGGGACTAGCGGGAGGGTGTCCAATGAGCAGTTCTTC. The encoded protein is CASSLVGTSGRVSNEQFF. Variable domain in full (rest from reference TRBV11-2 and TRBJ2-1): EAGVAQSPRYKIIEKRQSVAFWCNPISGHATLYWYQQILGQGPKLLIQFQNNGVVDDSQLPKDRFSAERLKGVDSTLKIQPAKLEDSAVYLCASSLVGTSGRVSNEQFFGPGTRLTVL.